A single sample is the source of the 24 T cell receptor beta chains below, sequenced in a study of T cells in localized non-small cell lung cancer. Clones were sequenced by immunoSEQ multiplex PCR, and TCRdb holds only the in-frame ones, with some missing. The data show some 130,000 clones, 70% to 90% seen once. This material consisted of peripheral blood, taken before any cancer treatment. The receptors shown here come from a female donor of 60 years or more with stage I lung adenocarcinoma.

This clone was observed a single time. V and J are TRBV11-2 and TRBJ1-1; D is perhaps TRBD1 (6 bases). The length of the CDR3 is 13 residues. Germline CDR1 is SGHAT and CDR2 is FQNNGV. The V end was cut by 4 bases, the J end by 3 bases, with 9 bases between. CDR3 region: CASSSRGDTEAFF. CDR3 bases: TGTGCCAGCAGCTCAAGGGGGGACACTGAAGCTTTCTTT.

This sequence joins TRBV28 and TRBJ1-2, with 9 positions matching TRBD1. Germline lookup yields CDR1 MDHEN and CDR2 SYDVKM. The CDR3 sequence is 14 residues long. The V segment lost 4 bases and the J segment 8 bases; nucleotides outside the gene matches: 8. The CDR3 sequence: CASSSPGTGKGYTF. The CDR3 DNA reads TGTGCCAGCAGTTCCCCCGGGACAGGGAAAGGCTACACCTTC.

CDR3 amino acids: CASSPTSGIEQYF. Here the CDR3 DNA reads TGTGCCAGTAGTCCGACTAGCGGGATCGAGCAGTACTTC. The chain carries TRBV19 and TRBJ2-7; 11 bases map to TRBD2. This CDR3 comprises 13 residues. From germline, CDR1 is LNHDA and CDR2 SQIVND (reference sequence). The ends lost 5 bases at V and 6 bases at J; junction bases unmatched: 3.

The chain links TRBV11-1 to TRBJ1-1, with 8 bases aligning to TRBD1. V lost 4 bases to trimming and J lost 6 bases; unmatched junction nucleotides: 4. CDR1 is SGHAT, CDR2 FQDESV, per germline (reference sequence). The CDR3 has 13 residues. CDR3 DNA: TGTGCCAGCAGCTGGACAGGGTCCCCTGAAGCTTTCTTT. Protein sequence: CASSWTGSPEAFF. Looking up the rest from reference TRBV11-1 and TRBJ1-1 gives the full variable domain: EAEVAQSPRYKITEKSQAVAFWCDPISGHATLYWYRQILGQGPELLVQFQDESVVDDSQLPKDRFSAERLKGVDSTLKIQPAELGDSAMYLCASSWTGSPEAFFGQGTRLTVV.

This clone was counted only a few times. The chain carries TRBV10-3 and TRBJ2-2; the match to TRBD2 covers 9 bases. Germline-derived CDR1 and CDR2 are ENHRY and SYGVKD. The junction had 7 bases not matched to a gene; V was cut back by 11 bases and J by 0 bases. The CDR3 covers 15 residues. DNA of the CDR3: TGTGCCGTCGCTAGCGGGACCTCGAACACCGGGGAGCTGTTTTTT. Encoded protein: CAVASGTSNTGELFF.

The CDR3 loop reads CASSLGQGDTGELFF. As DNA, the CDR3 is TGTGCCAGCAGCTTGGGACAGGGCGACACCGGGGAGCTGTTTTTT. The rearrangement joins TRBV5-4 to TRBJ2-2, with 7 bases aligning to TRBD1. Germline V gives CDR1 SGHNT, CDR2 YYREEE (reference sequence). The V gene end was trimmed by 0 bases and the J gene end by 3 bases; junction bases not matched to a gene: 2. The CDR3 consists of 15 residues.

The chain uses TRBV5-1 and TRBJ2-7; 13 nucleotides align to TRBD2. The CDR3 runs 14 residues. Germline CDR1 and CDR2: SGHRS and YFSETQ. After removal of 7 bases from V and 6 bases from J, the junction contained 7 bases not matched to a gene. The CDR3 reads CASGDGTSGTEQYF. In DNA, the CDR3 is TGCGCCAGCGGAGACGGGACTAGCGGGACCGAGCAGTACTTC.

This chain uses TRBV9 with TRBJ2-7, with 9 bases matching TRBD2. Trimming removed 0 bases from V and 0 bases from J; junction bases left unmatched: 4. CDR3 length: 16 residues. CDR1 is SGDLS, CDR2 YYNGEE, per germline. The CDR3 here is CASSVAAGGDSYEQYF. CDR3 coding DNA: TGTGCCAGCAGCGTAGCTGCGGGAGGGGACTCCTACGAGCAGTACTTC.

The genes are TRBV9 and TRBJ2-7, with D unresolved. The CDR3 runs to 14 residues. Between the trimmed V and J ends, which lost 0 bases and 0 bases, there was a span of 7 bases. From germline, CDR1 is SGDLS and CDR2 YYNGEE. The CDR3 here is CASSVDPGSYEQYF. As DNA, the CDR3 is TGTGCCAGCAGCGTAGACCCAGGCTCCTACGAGCAGTACTTC.

This chain uses TRBV5-4 with TRBJ2-7; 10 bases are shared with TRBD2. V shed 0 bases, J shed 5 bases, and the junction held 2 bases outside the gene matches. From germline, CDR1 is SGHNT and CDR2 YYREEE (reference sequence). This CDR3 comprises 14 residues. The CDR3 DNA follows: TGTGCCAGCAGCTTGGGGCTAGCGGGAGACGAGCAGTACTTC. Amino acids: CASSLGLAGDEQYF.

The chain recombines TRBV19 with TRBJ2-1; D is undetermined. This CDR3 has 11 residues. Per germline, CDR1 LNHDA and CDR2 SQIVND (reference sequence). V lost 7 bases to trimming and J lost 1 base, with 2 bases between them. CDR3 amino acids: CASTSYNEQFF. As DNA, the CDR3 is TGTGCCAGTACTTCCTACAATGAGCAGTTCTTC.

The V call is TRBV10-3, the J call TRBJ2-6; D uncertain. The CDR3 runs to 12 residues. CDR1 and CDR2 (germline): ENHRY, SYGVKD. Between the trimmed V and J ends, which lost 8 bases and 3 bases, there was a span of 5 bases. The CDR3 region has the DNA TGTGCCATCGGTCTTGGGGCCAACGTCCTGACTTTC. Translating gives CAIGLGANVLTF.

V usage is TRBV28 and J usage is TRBJ2-2; 8 bases match TRBD1. The CDR3 is made up of 16 amino acids. CDR1 and CDR2 from the germline V gene are MDHEN and SYDVKM. The J segment lost 7 bases and the V segment lost 6 bases, leaving 13 bases of the junction unmatched. CDR3 bases: TGTGCCAGCAGCCGACTCCGGACAGGGACAAACGGGGAGCTGTTTTTT. Protein: CASSRLRTGTNGELFF.

This rearrangement joins TRBV5-8 to TRBJ2-2; D is undetermined. V was cut by 1 base and J by 2 bases, with 9 bases left in between. The CDR3 consists of 15 residues. Germline CDR1 SGHTS, CDR2 YDEGEE. The CDR3 spells CASSLSGVNTGELFF. The CDR3 bases are TGTGCCAGCAGCTTGTCAGGAGTAAACACCGGGGAGCTGTTTTTT.

The chain is built from TRBV28 and TRBJ2-3; D remains ambiguous. The V gene lost 4 bases and the J gene lost 2 bases, with 4 bases spanning the gap. CDR1 is MDHEN, CDR2 SYDVKM, per germline. CDR3 size: 12 residues. The CDR3: CASSSITDTQYF. In DNA, the CDR3 is TGTGCCAGCAGTTCCATCACAGATACGCAGTATTTT.

The rearrangement joins TRBV15 to TRBJ2-7; tentatively, D is TRBD1 or TRBD2 (5 bases each). This CDR3 region has 15 residues. Trimming took off 4 bases at V and 4 bases at J, with 17 bases between the two ends. From germline, CDR1 is LNHNV and CDR2 YYDKDF (reference sequence). CDR3 DNA: TGTGCCACCAGCATCAGAGGGGTCTCTCCTTACGAGCAGTACTTC. Protein product: CATSIRGVSPYEQYF.

The chain is built from TRBV25-1 and TRBJ2-3; unclear D gene. Trimming stripped 4 bases from V and 5 bases from J, with 7 bases between. This CDR3 is built from 12 residues. Germline CDR1 reads MGHDK; CDR2 reads SYGVNS. The CDR3 bases are TGTGCCAGCAGTGGGTCATTAGATACGCAGTATTTT. This codes for CASSGSLDTQYF.

The chain combines TRBV5-1 with TRBJ2-3; 9 positions match TRBD2. The CDR3 runs to 16 residues. V trimming: 1 base; J trimming: 6 bases; junction bases outside the gene matches: 9. Germline CDR1 SGHRS, CDR2 YFSETQ. In DNA form, the CDR3 reads TGCGCCAGCAGCTTGTATGCGGGAGGGCCCTTTGATACGCAGTATTTT. Its protein is CASSLYAGGPFDTQYF.

The gene calls are TRBV7-2 and TRBJ2-3, with TRBD1 as a possible D gene (6 bases). The germline CDR1 and CDR2 sequences are SGHTA and FQGNSA. Trimming shortened V by 5 bases and J by 2 bases, and 14 bases separated the two germline ends. This CDR3 spans 15 amino acids. The CDR3 protein is CASSHTTGTTDTQYF. In DNA, the CDR3 is TGTGCCAGCAGCCACACGACAGGAACCACAGATACGCAGTATTTT. Full variable domain (remainder filled in from reference TRBV7-2 and TRBJ2-3): GAGVSQSPSNKVTEKGKDVELRCDPISGHTALYWYRQSLGQGLEFLIYFQGNSAPDKSGLPSDRFSAERTGGSVSTLTIQRTQQEDSAVYLCASSHTTGTTDTQYFGPGTRLTVL.

The rearrangement uses TRBV30 and TRBJ1-1; weak D call: TRBD1 (5 bases). Germline-derived CDR1 and CDR2 are GTSNPN and SVGIG (reference sequence). V was cut by 1 base and J by 1 base, with 10 bases left in between. The CDR3 spans 14 residues. CDR3 residues: CAWSANRKNTEAFF. The CDR3 DNA is TGTGCCTGGAGTGCGAACAGGAAGAACACTGAAGCTTTCTTT.

The chain combines TRBV2 with TRBJ2-5; D is unclear. The V gene's germline CDR1 is SNHLY and CDR2 FYNNEI. The CDR3 covers 11 residues. V gave up 6 bases and J gave up 11 bases, with 13 bases separating them. The CDR3 DNA follows: TGTGCCAGCAGGTTGAATGCAGAGCAGTACTTC. Its translation: CASRLNAEQYF.

The chain joins TRBV7-3 to TRBJ2-7; D remains ambiguous. The CDR3 is made up of 14 amino acids. Germline CDR1 and CDR2: SGHTA and FQGTGA. V dropped 2 bases and J dropped 1 base, with 9 bases sitting between them. DNA of the CDR3: TGTGCCAGCAGCTTATCTTACGGATCCTACGAGCAGTACTTC. It codes for CASSLSYGSYEQYF. Together with reference TRBV7-3 and TRBJ2-7, the CDR3 gives the full variable domain: GAGVSQTPSNKVTEKGKYVELRCDPISGHTALYWYRQSLGQGPEFLIYFQGTGAADDSGLPNDRFFAVRPEGSVSTLKIQRTERGDSAVYLCASSLSYGSYEQYFGPGTRLTVT.

The gene calls are TRBV5-6 and TRBJ2-5; 8 positions match TRBD1. Germline lookup yields CDR1 SGHDT and CDR2 YYEEEE. The CDR3 has 15 amino acids. V lost 0 bases to trimming and J lost 2 bases; unmatched junction nucleotides: 3. The CDR3 protein is CASSLGGQGQETQYF. Written as DNA, the CDR3 is TGTGCCAGCAGCTTGGGTGGACAGGGACAAGAGACCCAGTACTTC.

The rearrangement joins TRBV6-5 to TRBJ2-5; possible D gene TRBD2, 6 bases. The germline CDR1 and CDR2 sequences are MNHEY and SVGAGI. The V end was cut by 2 bases, the J end by 5 bases, with 18 bases between. This CDR3 contains 16 residues. The CDR3 is CASSYRVGLGGETQYF. CDR3 DNA sequence: TGTGCCAGCAGTTACCGGGTCGGGCTAGGAGGGGAGACCCAGTACTTC.